This note documents a single T cell receptor beta chain sequence. The entry originates in a study of OX40 agonist ivuxolimab in advanced cancers. The germline V gene has CDR1 SGHVS and CDR2 FQNEAQ. V was cut by 5 bases and J by 4 bases, with 14 bases left in between. The CDR3 has 14 amino acids. Using immunoSEQ multiplex PCR, the repertoire was profiled, and TCRdb retains in-frame clones only, with some absent. In the table there are 55,000 to 70,000 clones, 80% to 85% of which are singletons. This clonotype originated in an adult with an advanced solid tumor such as melanoma, head and neck, liver or kidney cancer. Sequenced material: CD4+ or CD8+ T cells sorted from blood, taken in a trial of the OX40 agonist ivuxolimab. V gene TRBV7-8 combines with J gene TRBJ2-5, with a tentative D call TRBD2 (6 bases). CDR3: CASSGGTLGETQYF. The CDR3 nucleotides are TGTGCCAGCAGCGGGGGGACGTTAGGAGAGACCCAGTACTTC.